This TCR beta chain was observed in a study of blood T cells in healthy people across ages. Points from the study as a whole: Naive T cell percentage and TCR beta diversity correlated strongly.

In germline, CDR1 is DFQATT, CDR2 SNEGSKA (reference sequence). The CDR3 totals 11 residues. Trimming took 5 bases from V and 4 from J, leaving 6 bases between them. Sample-barcoded 5' priming and a J-beta primer mix drove a second PCR of 7 to 11 cycles. TCRdb analysed the 5' RACE reads with MiXCR anew, one entry per CDR3 protein. Of 500,000 to 650,000 distinct CDR3 sequences in the sample, approximately 26% were seen once. In the case of this clonotype: The antigen remains undetermined.

These sequences were also reported in another study, on T cells of mothers and their children. Turning to that study: Added by the second PCR's M1S primer were sample barcodes and 2-4 random nucleotides.

The gene calls are TRBV20-1 and TRBJ2-1; no reliable D call. The sequenced material came from blood. The origin of this receptor is a boy aged 2-15 years in good health. CDR3 nucleotides: TGCAGTGCTCGCCTTTACAATGAGCAGTTCTTC. This sequence encodes CSARLYNEQFF.